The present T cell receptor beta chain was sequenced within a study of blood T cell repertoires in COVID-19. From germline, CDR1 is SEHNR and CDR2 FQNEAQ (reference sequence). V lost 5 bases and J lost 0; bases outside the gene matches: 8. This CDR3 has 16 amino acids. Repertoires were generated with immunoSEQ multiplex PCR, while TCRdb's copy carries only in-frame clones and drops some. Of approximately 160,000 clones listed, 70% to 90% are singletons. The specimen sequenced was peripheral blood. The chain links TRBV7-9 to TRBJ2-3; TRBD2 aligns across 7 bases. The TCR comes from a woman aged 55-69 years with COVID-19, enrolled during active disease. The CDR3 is CASSPRGLLSTDTQYF. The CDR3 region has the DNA TGTGCCAGCAGCCCTAGGGGACTACTTAGCACAGATACGCAGTATTTT. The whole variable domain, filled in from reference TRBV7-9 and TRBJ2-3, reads DTGVSQNPRHKITKRGQNVTFRCDPISEHNRLYWYRQTLGQGPEFLTYFQNEAQLEKSRLLSDRFSAERPKGSFSTLEIQRTEQGDSAMYLCASSPRGLLSTDTQYFGPGTRLTVL.